Listed below are T cell receptor beta chains from one sample, sequenced in a study of blood T cell repertoires in COVID-19. Profiling relied on immunoSEQ multiplex PCR, and the TCRdb table lists in-frame clones only, not all of them. The sample carries 270,000 or so clones, approximately 81% recorded once. Material: peripheral blood. These receptors all come from a woman in her fifties or sixties with active or convalescent COVID-19. Both conserved end residues are part of each CDR3. D genes are given only for firm matches. Clone size is stated in some rows and not others, as once, few, many or a class when expanded.

j_gene	abundance	d_gene	v_gene	CDR3nt	CDR3aa
TRBJ2-1	once	TRBD1	TRBV7-9	TGTGCCAGCAGCTCCAGGGGGGACAGGGCTTTCTCGATTTACAATGAGCAGTTCTTC	CASSSRGDRAFSIYNEQFF
TRBJ1-1	NA	TRBD1	TRBV19	TGTGCCAGTAGTATTAACAGGGGGGAGCAAGCTTTCTTT	CASSINRGEQAFF
TRBJ1-2	NA	NA	TRBV25-1	TGTGCCAGCACTCAAGGGGAGGGCCGGCGAGGCTACACCTTC	CASTQGEGRRGYTF
TRBJ2-3	NA	TRBD2	TRBV12-5	TGTGCTAGTGGTTCCTCCCCTTTAGCGGGGGGGACCACAGATACGCAGTATTTT	CASGSSPLAGGTTDTQYF
TRBJ2-3	NA	NA	TRBV2	TGTGCCAGCAGTTTGAAAGGGAGTTCCAAAGTAACAGATACGCAGTATTTT	CASSLKGSSKVTDTQYF
TRBJ2-7	NA	NA	TRBV27	TGTGCCAGCAGGCGGGACCTGGGCCTTTCCTACGAGCAGTACTTC	CASRRDLGLSYEQYF
TRBJ2-7	many	NA	TRBV9	TGTGCCAGCAGCGTCGGGGGTGGCCTCTACGAGCAGTACTTC	CASSVGGGLYEQYF
TRBJ2-3	once	TRBD2	TRBV11-2	TGTGCCAGCAGCTTAGCAAGGGGTCGGGGGGGCCTAACAGATACGCAGTATTTT	CASSLARGRGGLTDTQYF
TRBJ2-2	NA	NA	TRBV5-5	TGTGCCAGCAGCTTACAGAGGGTGGACACCGGGGAGCTGTTTTTT	CASSLQRVDTGELFF
TRBJ1-1	NA	TRBD1	TRBV6-1	TGTGCCAGCAGTGAAGTGAGGGGGCTGGGTGAAGCTTTCTTT	CASSEVRGLGEAFF
TRBJ1-2	NA	NA	TRBV12-5	TGTGCTAGTGGTTCAAGGCAGGGCTATGGCTACACCTTC	CASGSRQGYGYTF
TRBJ2-2	NA	TRBD2	TRBV11-2	TGTGCCAGCAGCCCACTGGGACTAGCGGGGAAGAACACCGGGGAGCTGTTTTTT	CASSPLGLAGKNTGELFF
TRBJ2-3	NA	TRBD1	TRBV5-1	TGCGCCAGCAGCCAGGGACAGGGAGGCCCAGATACGCAGTATTTT	CASSQGQGGPDTQYF
TRBJ2-5	NA	NA	TRBV19	TGTGCCAGTAGTATAGTTCACTCAGGGACCCAGTACTTC	CASSIVHSGTQYF
TRBJ1-2	NA	NA	TRBV5-4	TGTGCCAGCAGCTTCGGGGCGACAGGTTGGCAGGATGGCTACACCTTC	CASSFGATGWQDGYTF
TRBJ2-5	NA	TRBD2	TRBV4-3	TGCGCCAGCAGCCAGGGCGGGGGGGCCGGAGAGACCCAGTACTTC	CASSQGGGAGETQYF
TRBJ2-1	many	NA	TRBV15	TGTGCCACCAGCCTCGGCAGGGTGGGGAATGAGCAGTTCTTC	CATSLGRVGNEQFF
TRBJ1-2	NA	NA	TRBV6-6	TGTGCCAGCAGTTTTTCCCTCAACTATGGCTACACCTTC	CASSFSLNYGYTF
TRBJ2-7	NA	NA	TRBV4-1	TGCGCCAGCAGCCATGACCGGGACTTCTACGAGCAGTACTTC	CASSHDRDFYEQYF
TRBJ1-5	NA	NA	TRBV7-2	TGTGCCAGCTCCCGGGGGGGCGGCATTAGTCAGCCCCAGCATTTT	CASSRGGGISQPQHF
TRBJ2-1	NA	TRBD2	TRBV19	TGTGCCAGTAGACCCATGGGACTAGCGGGGGACAATGAGCAGTTCTTC	CASRPMGLAGDNEQFF
TRBJ1-2	NA	NA	TRBV5-1	TGCGCCAGCAGCCCGGGACACTTGTACAGCTATGGCTACACCTTC	CASSPGHLYSYGYTF